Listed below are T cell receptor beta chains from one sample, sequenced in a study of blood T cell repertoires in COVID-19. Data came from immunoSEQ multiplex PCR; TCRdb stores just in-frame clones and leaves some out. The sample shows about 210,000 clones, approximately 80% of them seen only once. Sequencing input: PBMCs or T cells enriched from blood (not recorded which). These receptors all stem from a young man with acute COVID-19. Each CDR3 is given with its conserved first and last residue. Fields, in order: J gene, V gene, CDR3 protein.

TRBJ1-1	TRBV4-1	CASSQGQMNTEAFF
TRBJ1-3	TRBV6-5	CASRRGQTSGNTIYF
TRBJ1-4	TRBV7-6	CASSQRRENEKLFF
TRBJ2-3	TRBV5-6	CASSPGTGNPDTQYF
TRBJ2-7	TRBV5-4	CASSLVNRGAGYEQYF
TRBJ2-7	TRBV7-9	CASSSGLAGREEQYF
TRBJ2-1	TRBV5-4	CASSLAGGPNEQFF
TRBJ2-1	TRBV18	CASSGLAGDGEQFF
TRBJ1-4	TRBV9	CASSVGLRTGGNEKLFF
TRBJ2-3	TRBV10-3	CAIGERSTDTQYF
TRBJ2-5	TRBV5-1	CASSPSGGAGETQYF
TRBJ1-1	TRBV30	CAFDRGRIEAFF
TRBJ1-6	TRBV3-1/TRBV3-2	CASSQGRGRGSPLHF
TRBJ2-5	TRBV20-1	CSGDREETQYF
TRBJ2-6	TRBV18	CASSPKLAGGPGANVLTF
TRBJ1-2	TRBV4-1	CASSRSGEGAQAYGYTF
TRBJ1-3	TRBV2	CASSPGSSGNTIYF
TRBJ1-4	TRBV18	CASSPRTAPGEKLFF
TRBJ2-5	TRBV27	CASSLGDREGETQYF
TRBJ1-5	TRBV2	CASSSFRGQPQHF
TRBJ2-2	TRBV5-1	CASSLIQGRTGELFF
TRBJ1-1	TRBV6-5	CASSYSQGKRDTEAFF
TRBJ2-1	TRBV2	CASSVLVSNSNEQFF
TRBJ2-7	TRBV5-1	CASSAGQGRGHEQYF
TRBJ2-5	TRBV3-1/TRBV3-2	CASSHPGLLQETQYF
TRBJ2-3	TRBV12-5	CASATGSGADTQYF
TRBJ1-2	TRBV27	CASSLNRPSNYGYTF
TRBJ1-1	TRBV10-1	CASITGGPEAFF
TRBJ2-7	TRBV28	CASSFRGVYEQYF
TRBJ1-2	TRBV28	CASTRQGSGYTF
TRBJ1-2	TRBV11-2	CASSLGQKATF
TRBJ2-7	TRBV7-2	CASSLVGQGYEQYF
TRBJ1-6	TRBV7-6	CASSLQAPLHF
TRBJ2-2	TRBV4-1	CASSQGEEGYFTGELFF
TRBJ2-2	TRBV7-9	CASSPNPRMAGELFF
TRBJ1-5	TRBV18	CASSPLQINQPQHF
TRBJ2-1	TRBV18	CASSPGASGGPQGEQFF
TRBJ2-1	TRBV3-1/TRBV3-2	CASSPTSGGPRQFF
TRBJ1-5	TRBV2	CASSVQGFHSNQPQHF
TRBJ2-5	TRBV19	CASSIGLGDVETQYF
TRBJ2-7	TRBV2	CASRKGLSSSYEQYF
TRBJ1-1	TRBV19	CASATGGGEAFF
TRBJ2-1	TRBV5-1	CASSVTSASYNEQFF
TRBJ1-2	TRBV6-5	CASSTGEGKYGYTF
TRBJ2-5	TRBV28	CASSLPRVQETQYF
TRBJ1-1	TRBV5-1	CASSLVRTENTEAFF
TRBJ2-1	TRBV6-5	CASRIPGAYNEQFF
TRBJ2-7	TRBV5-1	CASSPSTAPLEQYF